The 10 T cell receptor beta chains in this list originate from one sample, sequenced in a study of CXCR3-negative and CXCR3-positive naive CD8 T cells. The study's findings and limits: Against CXCR3-negative naive cells, CXCR3-positive naive cells showed more hydrophobic TRB CDR3s.

The antigens of these receptors remain unknown. Through 5' RACE with UMI labels, the TRB cDNA libraries were prepared. No DNA is given; TCRdb re-called the 5' RACE reads and lists each CDR3 protein once. Found here are over 55,000 distinct CDR3 sequences; the top ten clones hold around 4.9%. The sequencing sample was made of naive CXCR3+ CD8+ T cells from blood. Subset of the sample: CD45RO-CCR7+CD27+CD95- naive CD8+ T cells expressing CXCR3 (TNR3+). The receptors were gathered from a human donor in good health. Some clones in this sample may be carry-over from other donors' samples.

V is TRBV6-2 or TRBV6-3 and J is TRBJ1-1. CDR3 length: 17 amino acids. Germline CDR1 reads MNHEY; CDR2 reads SVGEGT. CDR3 residues: CASSYTSWTDPNTEAFF.

The chain couples TRBV7-6 to TRBJ2-1; TCRdb picks TRBD1, but there is no DNA to check that call. The CDR3 consists of 15 residues. The germline V gene encodes CDR1 SGHVS and CDR2 FNYEAQ. The CDR3 loop reads CASTMTGVPHNEQFF.

This sequence joins TRBV9 and TRBJ2-3; there is no DNA to check the TCRdb D call of TRBD2. The germline V gene encodes CDR1 SGDLS and CDR2 YYNGEE. The CDR3 covers 15 residues. This chain's CDR3 is CASSVEGPNTDTQYF.

This sequence joins TRBV12-3 or TRBV12-4 and TRBJ2-5. The CDR3 sequence is 14 residues long. The CDR3 region is CASSSEGYGETQYF.

V usage is TRBV20-1 and J usage is TRBJ2-2. Germline CDR1 reads DFQATT; CDR2 reads SNEGSKA (reference sequence). The CDR3 contains 13 residues. The CDR3 sequence is CSARSLGTGELFF.

The genes are TRBV7-8 and TRBJ2-2; TCRdb selects TRBD2, and the lack of DNA leaves this call unchecked. CDR1 SGHVS and CDR2 FQNEAQ come from the germline V gene. This CDR3 has 16 residues. This CDR3 is CASSQEEGNPTGELFF.

The gene calls are TRBV7-3 and TRBJ1-2; the D gene TCRdb calls, TRBD1, cannot be checked with no DNA. Germline CDR1 reads SGHTA; CDR2 reads FQGTGA. The CDR3 consists of 14 residues. The CDR3 sequence is CASSLRGSNYGYTF.

This rearrangement joins TRBV20-1 to TRBJ2-7; TCRdb's assignment of TRBD2 cannot be checked, as there is no DNA. This CDR3 spans 14 amino acids. Germline CDR1 and CDR2: DFQATT and SNEGSKA (reference sequence). CDR3 region: CSATEWEAAYEQYF.

Here the CDR3 reads CASSSGGPYTGELFF. The V gene is TRBV12-3 or TRBV12-4, the J gene TRBJ2-2; TCRdb selects TRBD2, and the lack of DNA leaves this call unchecked. The CDR3 covers 15 residues.

V gene TRBV24-1 combines with J gene TRBJ2-2; TCRdb's assignment of TRBD1 cannot be checked, as there is no DNA. CDR3 length: 16 amino acids. Looked up from germline, CDR1 is KGHDR and CDR2 is SFDVKD. CDR3 protein: CATSDVSRGYTGELFF.